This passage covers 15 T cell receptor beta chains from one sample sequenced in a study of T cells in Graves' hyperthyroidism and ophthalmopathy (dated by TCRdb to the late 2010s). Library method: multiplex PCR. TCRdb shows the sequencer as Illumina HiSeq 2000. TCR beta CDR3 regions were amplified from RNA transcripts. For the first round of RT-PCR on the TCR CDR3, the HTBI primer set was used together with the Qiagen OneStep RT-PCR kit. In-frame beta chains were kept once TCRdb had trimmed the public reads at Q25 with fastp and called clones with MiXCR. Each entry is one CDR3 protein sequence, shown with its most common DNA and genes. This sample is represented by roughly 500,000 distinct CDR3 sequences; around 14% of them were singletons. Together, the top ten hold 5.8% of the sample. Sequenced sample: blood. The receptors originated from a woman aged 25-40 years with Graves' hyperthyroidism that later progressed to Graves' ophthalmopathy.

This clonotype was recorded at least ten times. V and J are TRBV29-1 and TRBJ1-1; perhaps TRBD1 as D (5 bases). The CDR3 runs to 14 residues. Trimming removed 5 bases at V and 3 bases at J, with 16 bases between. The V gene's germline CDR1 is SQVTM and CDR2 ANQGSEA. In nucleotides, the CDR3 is TGCAGCGTTAGAAACAGGCTTTCGCACACTGAAGCTTTCTTT. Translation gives CSVRNRLSHTEAFF.

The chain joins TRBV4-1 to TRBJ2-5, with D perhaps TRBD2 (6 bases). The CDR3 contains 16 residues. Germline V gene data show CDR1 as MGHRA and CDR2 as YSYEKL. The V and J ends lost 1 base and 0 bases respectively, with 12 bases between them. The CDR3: CASSQARGGNQETQYF. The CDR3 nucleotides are TGCGCCAGCAGCCAAGCCCGGGGCGGGAACCAAGAGACCCAGTACTTC.

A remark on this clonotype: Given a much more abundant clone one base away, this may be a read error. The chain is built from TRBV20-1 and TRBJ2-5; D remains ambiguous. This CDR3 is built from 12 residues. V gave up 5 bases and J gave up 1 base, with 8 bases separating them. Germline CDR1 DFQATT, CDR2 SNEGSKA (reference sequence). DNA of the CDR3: TGCAGTGCTTGGGATTGCCAAGAGACCCAGTACTTC. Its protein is CSAWDCQETQYF.

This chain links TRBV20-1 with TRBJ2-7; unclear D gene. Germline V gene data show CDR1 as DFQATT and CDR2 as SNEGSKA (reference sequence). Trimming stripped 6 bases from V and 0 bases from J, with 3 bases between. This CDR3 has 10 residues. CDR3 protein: CSAHSYEQYF. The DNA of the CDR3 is TGCAGTGCGCACTCCTACGAGCAGTACTTC.

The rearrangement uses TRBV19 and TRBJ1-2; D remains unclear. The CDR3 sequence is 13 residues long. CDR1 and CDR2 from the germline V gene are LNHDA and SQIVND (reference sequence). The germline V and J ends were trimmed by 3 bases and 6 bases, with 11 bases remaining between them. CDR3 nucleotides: TGTGCCAGTAGTATCCCCACTAGGGATGGCTACACCTTC. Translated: CASSIPTRDGYTF.

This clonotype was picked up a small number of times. Written as DNA, the CDR3 is TGTGCCAGCAGCCAGGTGGCAGGTTACAATGAGCAGTTCTTC. Translated: CASSQVAGYNEQFF. The rearrangement links TRBV3-1 to TRBJ2-1; no reliable D call. Trimming removed 3 bases from V and 4 bases from J, with 10 bases in between. Germline V gives CDR1 LGHDT, CDR2 YNNKEL (reference sequence). The CDR3 loop spans 14 amino acids.

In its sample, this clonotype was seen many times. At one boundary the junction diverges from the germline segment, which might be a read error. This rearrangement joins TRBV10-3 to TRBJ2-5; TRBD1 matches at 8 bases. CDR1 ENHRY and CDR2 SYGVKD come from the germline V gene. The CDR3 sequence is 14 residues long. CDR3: CVISASGTGETQYF. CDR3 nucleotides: TGTGTCATCAGTGCCTCCGGGACAGGCGAGACCCAGTACTTC.

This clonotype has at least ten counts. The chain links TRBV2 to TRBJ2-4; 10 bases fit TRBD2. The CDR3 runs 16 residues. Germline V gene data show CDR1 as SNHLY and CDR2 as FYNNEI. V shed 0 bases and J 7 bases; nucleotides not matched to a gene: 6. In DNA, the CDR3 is TGTGCCAGCAGTGAAGCCCTAGGAGCGGGAGGGAACATTCAGTACTTC. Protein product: CASSEALGAGGNIQYF.

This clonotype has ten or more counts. The CDR3, as DNA: TGTGCCAGCACCTCCGGGACAGGGGTTGGATCACCCCTCCACTTT. Its translation is CASTSGTGVGSPLHF. The chain is built from TRBV12-3 or TRBV12-4 and TRBJ1-6; the match to TRBD1 covers 10 bases. CDR3 length: 15 amino acids. With V trimmed by 7 bases and J by 10 bases, 10 bases remained unmatched.

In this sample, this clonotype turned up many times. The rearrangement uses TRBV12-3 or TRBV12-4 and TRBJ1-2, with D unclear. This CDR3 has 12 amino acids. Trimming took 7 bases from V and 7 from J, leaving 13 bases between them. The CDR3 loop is CASTVLGRGYTF. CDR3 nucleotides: TGTGCCAGCACCGTCCTCGGTCGTGGCTACACCTTC.

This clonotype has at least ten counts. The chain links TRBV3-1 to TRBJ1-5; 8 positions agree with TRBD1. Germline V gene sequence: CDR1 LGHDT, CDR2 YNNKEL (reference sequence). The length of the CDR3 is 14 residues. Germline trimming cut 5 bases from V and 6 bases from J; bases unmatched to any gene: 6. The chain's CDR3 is CASSYGQGSQPQHF. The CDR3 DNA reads TGTGCCAGCAGCTATGGACAGGGCAGTCAGCCCCAGCATTTT.

DNA of the CDR3: TGTGCCAGCTCCCTCGAGAACAGGGATCAGCCCCAGCATTTT. Translated, it gives CASSLENRDQPQHF. The chain is built from TRBV18 and TRBJ1-5, with D perhaps matching TRBD1 (6 bases). Looked up from germline, CDR1 is KGHSH and CDR2 is LQKENI. The CDR3 has 14 residues. V dropped 6 bases and J dropped 5 bases, with 14 bases sitting between them.

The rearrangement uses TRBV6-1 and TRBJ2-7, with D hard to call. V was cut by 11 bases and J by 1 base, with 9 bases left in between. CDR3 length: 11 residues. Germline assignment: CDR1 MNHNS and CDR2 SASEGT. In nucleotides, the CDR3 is TGTGCCGCCTGGCAGTCCTACGAGCAGTACTTC. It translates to CAAWQSYEQYF.

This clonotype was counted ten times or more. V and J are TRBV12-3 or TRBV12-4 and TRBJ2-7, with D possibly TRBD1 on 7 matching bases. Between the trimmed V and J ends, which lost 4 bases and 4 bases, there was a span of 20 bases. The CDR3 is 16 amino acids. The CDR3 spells CASSSEGASDRYEQYF. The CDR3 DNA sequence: TGTGCCAGCAGTTCAGAGGGGGCTAGCGACCGATACGAGCAGTACTTC.

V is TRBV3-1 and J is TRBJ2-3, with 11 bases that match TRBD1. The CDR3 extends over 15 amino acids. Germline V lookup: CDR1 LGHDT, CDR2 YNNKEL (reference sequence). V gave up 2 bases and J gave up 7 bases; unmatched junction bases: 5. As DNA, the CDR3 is TGTGCCAGCAGCCAACCGGGACAGGGGGTTAATACGCAGTATTTT. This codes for CASSQPGQGVNTQYF.